This TCR beta chain appears in the sequencing data of a study of cytomegalovirus exposure and HLA in healthy donors. For the study at large: The roughly 120 validation repertoires matched the 600 to 700 first-cohort repertoires in platform, a later analysis reported. Overall study results and limits: For most TCR sequences rarity was the rule, although some public TCRs occurred in many donors. Cytomegalovirus-associated status was assigned to 150 or so TCR beta chains.

The donors belonged to the approximately 130-subject validation cohort, separate from the roughly 700-subject first cohort. Germline lookup yields CDR1 MRHNA and CDR2 SNTAGT. This CDR3 region has 16 residues. Losses at the gene ends were 2 bases for V and 5 bases for J; bases not matched to a gene: 7. This clone appeared a few times. Its specificity is not known. Repertoires were generated with immunoSEQ multiplex PCR, while TCRdb's copy carries only in-frame clones and drops some. Of more than 150,000 clones detected, 84% appear once; the ten largest clones hold around 7%. The chain joins TRBV6-4 to TRBJ2-1; TRBD2 agrees at 9 bases. This receptor was identified in a man aged 18 to 29 in good health and CMV-seropositive. Material: PBMCs. The CDR3 bases are TGTGCCAGCAGTGACGATGCGGGAGGGCCTCACAATGAGCAGTTCTTC. Translation gives CASSDDAGGPHNEQFF.